Listed below are T cell receptor beta chains from one sample, sequenced in a study of shared clonotypes between healthy human individuals. Some clones are missing from TCRdb's copy, which holds only in-frame ones; the method was immunoSEQ multiplex PCR. Counted here are over 850,000 clones, about four fifths occurring once; the ten biggest clones make up more than 0.55%. Sequenced material: memory CD4+ T cells from PBMCs. The receptors derive from a man in his late teens or twenties in good health. Some clones in this sample may be carry-over from other donors' samples. The CDR3 runs from the conserved cysteine through the conserved F or W. The order of the fields is V gene, J gene, clone size, D gene, CDR3 protein, CDR3 DNA. The D gene is left open where the match is weak. A row's size may be missing; if present it is once, few, many or a size class.

TRBV15	TRBJ2-7	once	TRBD2	CATSREAGGYEQYF	TGTGCCACCAGCAGAGAAGCGGGAGGTTACGAGCAGTACTTC
TRBV5-1	TRBJ2-3	.	.	CASSLWGADTQYF	TGCGCCAGCAGCCTATGGGGGGCAGATACGCAGTATTTT
TRBV21-1	TRBJ1-2	.	.	CASSTRHPGYTF	TGTGCCAGCAGCACCCGACATCCCGGCTACACCTTC
TRBV7-8	TRBJ2-7	.	TRBD1	CASSLWQGDRAYEQYF	TGTGCCAGCAGCTTATGGCAAGGTGACAGGGCCTACGAGCAGTACTTC
TRBV19	TRBJ2-7	.	.	CASRMDPSRDEQYF	TGTGCCAGTCGGATGGACCCCTCAAGGGACGAGCAGTACTTC
TRBV15	TRBJ2-7	.	.	CATSTQGNVLGEQYF	TGTGCCACCAGCACCCAAGGTAATGTATTAGGGGAGCAGTACTTC
TRBV27	TRBJ2-5	.	.	CASSTRRASETQYF	TGTGCCAGCAGTACGCGACGGGCCTCAGAGACCCAGTACTTC
TRBV6-1	TRBJ2-7	.	.	CASTPGGFYEQYF	TGTGCCAGCACCCCAGGGGGGTTCTACGAGCAGTACTTC
TRBV11-2	TRBJ2-2	.	.	CASSFSGGRAGELFF	TGTGCCAGCAGCTTTTCTGGTGGGAGAGCCGGGGAGCTGTTTTTT
TRBV6-4	TRBJ2-4	.	.	CASRRQADLAKNIQYF	TGTGCCAGCAGAAGACAGGCCGACCTAGCCAAAAACATTCAGTACTTC
TRBV5-1	TRBJ2-1	.	.	CASSLASATYNEQFF	TGCGCCAGCAGCTTGGCCTCTGCAACCTACAATGAGCAGTTCTTC
TRBV29-1	TRBJ2-2	.	.	CSVEGGRTGELFF	TGCAGCGTTGAAGGGGGAAGAACCGGGGAGCTGTTTTTT
TRBV10-1	TRBJ1-5	.	TRBD1	CASSESPTGQAKYQPQHF	TGCGCCAGCAGTGAGTCCCCGACAGGACAGGCAAAATATCAGCCCCAGCATTTT
TRBV27	TRBJ2-3	.	TRBD1	CASSSSMRGRGTDTQYF	TGTGCCAGCAGCTCCTCTATGAGGGGGCGCGGTACAGATACGCAGTATTTT
TRBV11-2	TRBJ2-6	.	.	CASSFTTGANVLTF	TGTGCCAGCAGCTTTACTACTGGGGCCAACGTCCTGACTTTC
TRBV28	TRBJ2-4	.	TRBD1	CASRFRSGQGAQNIQYF	TGTGCCAGCAGATTTAGATCGGGACAGGGGGCGCAAAACATTCAGTACTTC
TRBV7-2	TRBJ2-1	.	.	CASSLSSGTDEQFF	TGTGCCAGCAGCTTGTCCTCCGGAACGGATGAGCAGTTCTTC